This T cell receptor (beta chain) was recorded in a study of cytomegalovirus exposure and HLA in healthy donors. Study context: Counted in an early data release were about 86 million unique TCRs from HLA-typed donors.

About this clone itself: Its target is not known.

General observations from the study: Reportedly, fewer N-insertions than the roughly 700-donor mean appeared in an Asian-associated ancestry cluster in a later analysis. Researchers reported in a later analysis that a missense DCLRE1C variant was tied to TCR beta V- and J-gene trimming. Researchers counted roughly 150 TCR beta chains as cytomegalovirus-associated.

With V trimmed by 5 bases and J by 0 bases, 6 bases remained unmatched. CDR1 is MGHDK, CDR2 SYGVNS, per germline. The CDR3 length is 16 residues. With 60 Vbeta and 13 Jbeta primers, the PCR was carried out. This table comes from immunoSEQ multiplex PCR, and its TCRdb copy is limited to in-frame clones, with some not included. Its table records 100,000 to 150,000 clones. Specimen: PBMCs. The chain uses TRBV25-1 and TRBJ2-7; 11 bases are shared with TRBD2. The receptor was derived from a man between 18 and 35 years old in good health and CMV-seronegative. The CDR3 DNA is TGTGCCAGCAGTCCTCCGGGACTAGCGGTCTCCTACGAGCAGTACTTC. Translation gives CASSPPGLAVSYEQYF.